The 10 T cell receptor beta chains presented below share a single source sample, sequenced in a study of blood T cell repertoires in COVID-19. This table comes from immunoSEQ multiplex PCR, and its TCRdb copy is limited to in-frame clones, with some not included. The sample records 120,000 to 150,000 clones, roughly 87% being singletons. The sequencing input was peripheral blood. The source is a woman between 50 and 59 years old with acute or convalescent COVID-19.

V and J are TRBV3-1 (or the pseudogene TRBV3-2) and TRBJ2-7; TRBD2 might be the D (6 bases). From germline, CDR1 is LGHDT and CDR2 YNNKEL (reference sequence). Trimming pared 3 bases from V and 3 bases from J, leaving 15 bases between. CDR3 size: 15 residues. CDR3 nucleotides: TGTGCCAGCAGCCAGGTCCCCGGGAGAGGCTACGAGCAGTACTTC. This gives the protein CASSQVPGRGYEQYF.

This rearrangement joins TRBV4-2 to TRBJ1-5; D uncertain. CDR1 is LGHNA, CDR2 YNFKEQ, per germline. Trimming removed 0 bases at V and 0 bases at J, with 18 bases between. There are 19 residues in the CDR3. CDR3 protein: CASSQDHLGSLNSNQPQHF. As DNA, the CDR3 is TGTGCCAGCAGCCAAGATCATCTTGGCAGTCTTAATAGCAATCAGCCCCAGCATTTT.

V is TRBV2 and J is TRBJ1-1, with D perhaps matching TRBD1 (5 bases). The CDR3 totals 13 residues. Deletions cut 6 bases from V and 9 bases from J, with 17 bases between. Germline V gene sequence: CDR1 SNHLY, CDR2 FYNNEI. The CDR3 bases are TGTGCCAGCAGCCCCGATATCGGGGGGAAAGCTTTCTTT. Translating gives CASSPDIGGKAFF. The complete variable domain, with remaining parts taken from reference TRBV2 and TRBJ1-1, reads EPEVTQTPSHQVTQMGQEVILRCVPISNHLYFYWYRQILGQKVEFLVSFYNNEISEKSEIFDDQFSVERPDGSNFTLKIRSTKLEDSAMYFCASSPDIGGKAFFGQGTRLTVV.

The chain uses TRBV11-3 and TRBJ2-6, with 10 bases aligning to TRBD1. The CDR3 has 17 residues. V shed 5 bases, J shed 2 bases, and the junction held 6 bases outside the gene matches. Germline V gene lookup returns CDR1 SGHNT and CDR2 YENEEA. The CDR3 DNA follows: TGTGCCAGCAGCCCAAGGGACAGGGGAACTGGGGCCAACGTCCTGACTTTC. This encodes CASSPRDRGTGANVLTF.

The chain combines TRBV5-8 with TRBJ2-5; D is perhaps TRBD1 (5 bases). Germline CDR1 and CDR2: SGHTS and YDEGEE. V lost 6 bases to trimming and J lost 2 bases, with 17 bases between them. This CDR3 region has 15 residues. DNA of the CDR3: TGTGCCAGCACCGTAAGACAGATTCAACAAGAGACCCAGTACTTC. Its translation: CASTVRQIQQETQYF.

The chain recombines TRBV7-3 with TRBJ1-5, with D uncertain. The CDR3 is made up of 15 amino acids. The V and J ends lost 3 bases and 1 base respectively, with 10 bases between them. The germline CDR1 and CDR2 sequences are SGHTA and FQGTGA. CDR3 region: CASSLVSGSNQPQHF. As DNA, the CDR3 is TGTGCCAGCAGCTTGGTCTCTGGCAGCAATCAGCCCCAGCATTTT.

The CDR3 nucleotides are TGTGCCAGCAGCCTCGGGGGTGGGGACTACAATGAGCAGTTCTTC. Translation gives CASSLGGGDYNEQFF. The chain links TRBV7-3 to TRBJ2-1, with a possible D match to TRBD2 (6 bases). V dropped 5 bases and J dropped 3 bases, with 14 bases sitting between them. CDR3 length: 15 residues. Germline V CDR1 and CDR2: SGHTA, FQGTGA.

The chain uses TRBV28 and TRBJ2-3; D is perhaps TRBD1 (6 bases). Trimming shortened V by 7 bases and J by 4 bases, and 18 bases separated the two germline ends. Germline V CDR1 and CDR2: MDHEN, SYDVKM. There are 15 residues in the CDR3. The CDR3 DNA follows: TGTGCCAGCACCAATACAGGGAACGAAGCAGATACGCAGTATTTT. This codes for CASTNTGNEADTQYF.

The V and J genes are TRBV5-1 and TRBJ2-7; 10 nucleotides align to TRBD2. V lost 4 bases, J lost 3 bases, and 1 base stayed unmatched. The CDR3 is 13 amino acids. Germline lookup yields CDR1 SGHRS and CDR2 YFSETQ. This CDR3 reads CASSRTSGYEQYF. The DNA of the CDR3 is TGCGCCAGCAGCCGGACTAGCGGCTACGAGCAGTACTTC.

A single count supports this clone. This rearrangement joins TRBV19 to TRBJ1-6, with a possible D match to TRBD1 (5 bases). Germline lookup yields CDR1 LNHDA and CDR2 SQIVND (reference sequence). The germline V and J ends were trimmed by 3 bases and 4 bases, with 13 bases remaining between them. The CDR3 covers 16 residues. The CDR3 loop reads CASSIRQRTYNSPLHF. As DNA, the CDR3 is TGTGCCAGTAGTATCCGACAGAGAACATATAATTCACCCCTCCACTTT.